The 25 T cell receptor beta chains presented below share a single source sample, sequenced in a study of cytomegalovirus exposure and HLA in healthy donors. Profiling relied on immunoSEQ multiplex PCR, and the TCRdb table lists in-frame clones only, not all of them. The top ten hold roughly 0.63% of the sample, which has fewer than 85,000 clones, 94% seen once. Sequencing was carried out using PBMCs. These TCRs come from a woman in her late teens or twenties in good health and CMV-seronegative.

This chain links TRBV21-1 with TRBJ2-3; the D call of TRBD2 is as the table states it, not checked on the DNA. TRBV21-1 is a pseudogene segment. The CDR3 has 16 residues. The CDR3, as DNA: TGTGCCAGCAGCAAATTTGCGGGATTCGGAGCAGATACGCAGTATTTT. Translated, it gives CASSKFAGFGADTQYF.

This rearrangement joins TRBV5-6 to TRBJ1-4; TRBD1 matches at 7 bases. This CDR3 contains 17 residues. Losses at the gene ends were 6 bases for V and 5 bases for J; bases not matched to a gene: 16. The V gene's germline CDR1 is SGHDT and CDR2 YYEEEE. The CDR3 nucleotides are TGTGCCAGCACACATAAACCGGGGGGGACAGAAAATGAAAAACTGTTTTTT. Its protein is CASTHKPGGTENEKLFF.

The chain carries TRBV5-1 and TRBJ1-1; 7 bases align to TRBD1. V dropped 0 bases and J dropped 3; count of bases not matched to a gene: 14. Germline CDR1 is SGHRS and CDR2 is YFSETQ. The CDR3 totals 18 residues. The CDR3 coding sequence is TGCGCCAGCAGCTTGGGCCTTTCCATAGGGGGCGTTGACACTGAAGCTTTCTTT. Its translation is CASSLGLSIGGVDTEAFF.

The rearrangement uses TRBV5-1 and TRBJ2-5; 10 bases are shared with TRBD1. Per germline, CDR1 SGHRS and CDR2 YFSETQ. Trimming at V came to 4 bases and at J to 5 bases, leaving 11 bases not matched to a gene. The CDR3 sequence is 16 residues long. CDR3 nucleotides: TGCGCCAGCAGCCACCGGGGGACAGGGGAGGGGGAGACCCAGTACTTC. The encoded protein is CASSHRGTGEGETQYF.

Remarks on this clone: An end of the junction differs from the germline gene, which may be a read error. The chain joins TRBV14 to TRBJ1-3; D unresolved. This CDR3 contains 15 residues. Germline CDR1 is SGHDN and CDR2 is FVKESK. The CDR3 sequence is CASSQVVSSRNTIYF. In DNA form, the CDR3 reads TGTGCCAGCAGCCAAGTTGTGTCCTCTAGAAACACCATATATTTT.

The rearrangement joins TRBV2 to TRBJ2-7, with 7 bases fitting TRBD2. The germline V gene encodes CDR1 SNHLY and CDR2 FYNNEI. Unmatched junction bases numbered 9, after V lost 6 bases and J lost 1 base. CDR3 size: 15 residues. CDR3 in DNA: TGTGCCAGCAGCCTAACCAGGGAGGGTTCCTACGAGCAGTACTTC. Protein product: CASSLTREGSYEQYF. The complete variable domain, with remaining parts taken from reference TRBV2 and TRBJ2-7, reads EPEVTQTPSHQVTQMGQEVILRCVPISNHLYFYWYRQILGQKVEFLVSFYNNEISEKSEIFDDQFSVERPDGSNFTLKIRSTKLEDSAMYFCASSLTREGSYEQYFGPGTRLTVT.

The gene calls are TRBV12-1 and TRBJ1-3; TRBD1, the D gene given by the table, was not confirmed from the DNA. TRBV12-1 is a documented pseudogene. CDR3 size: 17 residues. CDR3 in DNA: TGTGCCAGCAGCCGTTACGACAGGGGGACCTCTGGAAACACCATATATTTT. Its protein product is CASSRYDRGTSGNTIYF.

J is TRBJ1-2 and V is TRBV30; no clear D. Germline V gene sequence: CDR1 GTSNPN, CDR2 SVGIG (reference sequence). V was clipped by 1 base and J by 3 bases, with 6 bases between them. The CDR3 length is 12 residues. In DNA form, the CDR3 reads TGTGCCTGGAGTGCGAGGGACTATGGCTACACCTTC. Encoded protein: CAWSARDYGYTF.

The chain combines TRBV5-1 with TRBJ2-7; 7 bases are shared with TRBD1. This CDR3 spans 15 amino acids. With 2 bases clipped from V and 2 bases from J, the junction kept 7 bases outside the gene matches. Germline CDR1 and CDR2: SGHRS and YFSETQ. The CDR3 DNA follows: TGCGCCAGCAGCTTTCGCACAGGGGTTCCCTACGAGCAGTACTTC. It translates to CASSFRTGVPYEQYF.

The J gene is TRBJ1-1, the V gene TRBV27, with D unresolved. Trimming removed 2 bases from V and 0 bases from J, with 4 bases in between. Per germline, CDR1 MNHEY and CDR2 SMNVEV (reference sequence). The CDR3 consists of 13 residues. CDR3 loop: CASSLLLNTEAFF. The CDR3 bases are TGTGCCAGCAGTTTACTCCTGAACACTGAAGCTTTCTTT.

The V gene is TRBV25-1, the J gene TRBJ2-1; 11 nucleotides align to TRBD1. V shed 7 bases and J 9 bases; nucleotides not matched to a gene: 5. Germline-derived CDR1 and CDR2 are MGHDK and SYGVNS. CDR3 size: 13 residues. CDR3 loop: CASKGQGALEQFF. The DNA of the CDR3 is TGTGCCAGCAAAGGACAGGGGGCACTTGAGCAGTTCTTC.

The chain employs TRBV6-1 and TRBJ2-1; TRBD2 agrees at 11 bases. The CDR3 contains 16 residues. CDR1 MNHNS and CDR2 SASEGT come from the germline V gene. V lost 4 bases to trimming and J lost 1 base; unmatched junction nucleotides: 3. The CDR3 DNA is TGTGCCAGCAGTGCCAGACTAGCGGGATCCTACAATGAGCAGTTCTTC. It translates to CASSARLAGSYNEQFF.

The rearrangement links TRBV6-6 to TRBJ1-4; 7 bases are shared with TRBD1. This CDR3 has 15 amino acids. J gave up 3 bases and V 0 bases, and 1 base lay outside the gene matches. Looked up from germline, CDR1 is MNHNY and CDR2 is SVGAGI (reference sequence). The CDR3 sequence is CASSYSGTANEKLFF. CDR3 coding DNA: TGTGCCAGCAGTTACTCCGGGACAGCTAATGAAAAACTGTTTTTT.

The CDR3 sequence is CASSFPSAGGMNEQFF. Written as DNA, the CDR3 is TGTGCCAGCAGTTTTCCCTCGGCGGGGGGGATGAATGAGCAGTTCTTC. This sequence joins TRBV28 and TRBJ2-1; 9 bases are shared with TRBD2. CDR1 is MDHEN, CDR2 SYDVKM, per germline. The CDR3 has 16 amino acids. V dropped 3 bases and J dropped 7; count of bases not matched to a gene: 10. Full variable domain (missing parts from reference TRBV28 and TRBJ2-1): DVKVTQSSRYLVKRTGEKVFLECVQDMDHENMFWYRQDPGLGLRLIYFSYDVKMKEKGDIPEGYSVSREKKERFSLILESASTNQTSMYLCASSFPSAGGMNEQFFGPGTRLTVL.

The chain carries TRBV7-9 and TRBJ2-7; possible D gene TRBD1, 6 bases. Deletions cut 0 bases from V and 2 bases from J, with 17 bases between. This CDR3 contains 17 residues. The germline V gene has CDR1 SEHNR and CDR2 FQNEAQ (reference sequence). DNA for the CDR3: TGTGCCAGCAGCTTAGCTAAAAGGACAGATTACACCTACGAGCAGTACTTC. It translates to CASSLAKRTDYTYEQYF. The whole variable domain, filled in from reference TRBV7-9 and TRBJ2-7, reads DTGVSQNPRHKITKRGQNVTFRCDPISEHNRLYWYRQTLGQGPEFLTYFQNEAQLEKSRLLSDRFSAERPKGSFSTLEIQRTEQGDSAMYLCASSLAKRTDYTYEQYFGPGTRLTVT.

V is TRBV4-1 and J is TRBJ1-1; the D gene is possibly TRBD1 (6 bases). V was trimmed by 2 bases and J by 2 bases, leaving 18 bases between them. The CDR3 is 17 residues long. Germline V gives CDR1 MGHRA, CDR2 YSYEKL. The CDR3 reads CASSQPRKIQGNTEAFF. The CDR3 nucleotides read TGCGCCAGCAGCCAACCCCGCAAGATACAGGGAAACACTGAAGCTTTCTTT.

The chain links TRBV7-8 to TRBJ1-6; 9 bases line up with TRBD1. This CDR3 is built from 15 residues. Germline CDR1 SGHVS, CDR2 FQNEAQ. The V gene end was trimmed by 5 bases and the J gene end by 2 bases; junction bases not matched to a gene: 1. This CDR3 is CASSRQGAYNSPLHF. The CDR3 nucleotides read TGTGCCAGCAGCAGACAGGGGGCCTATAATTCACCCCTCCACTTT.

V gene TRBV7-9 combines with J gene TRBJ2-3, with 9 bases identical to TRBD1. The junction had 0 bases not matched to a gene; V was cut back by 4 bases and J by 4 bases. The CDR3 extends over 13 amino acids. Germline loops: CDR1 SEHNR, CDR2 FQNEAQ (reference sequence). The DNA of the CDR3 is TGTGCCAGCAGCTGGACAGGGGCAGATACGCAGTATTTT. Translating it yields CASSWTGADTQYF.

CDR3 sequence: CASSPRGGVGTGELFF. Here the CDR3 DNA reads TGTGCCAGCAGTCCACGCGGAGGGGTGGGCACCGGGGAGCTGTTTTTT. The J gene is TRBJ2-2, the V gene TRBV5-4; weak D call: TRBD2 (6 bases). Germline loops: CDR1 SGHNT, CDR2 YYREEE (reference sequence). With 5 bases removed from V and 4 bases from J, the gap between germline ends came to 18 bases. The CDR3 has 16 residues.

The V gene is TRBV7-9, the J gene TRBJ1-1; D is ambiguous. The CDR3 consists of 11 residues. Trimming removed 4 bases from V and 14 bases from J, with 14 bases in between. Germline V CDR1 and CDR2: SEHNR, FQNEAQ (reference sequence). CDR3 protein: CASSSARESFF. The CDR3 DNA reads TGTGCCAGCAGCTCAGCTCGGGAGTCGTTCTTT.

The chain joins TRBV30 to TRBJ2-5; TRBD1 agrees at 9 bases. In germline, CDR1 is GTSNPN, CDR2 SVGIG (reference sequence). V shed 2 bases, J shed 5 bases, and the junction held 12 bases outside the gene matches. This CDR3 is 16 amino acids long. CDR3 nucleotides: TGTGCCTGGAGTCCAAAGGGGACAGGGATAGTTGAGACCCAGTACTTC. Its protein is CAWSPKGTGIVETQYF.

The chain joins TRBV29-1 to TRBJ2-2; 7 nucleotides match TRBD1. This CDR3 has 14 residues. CDR1 and CDR2 from the germline V gene are SQVTM and ANQGSEA. With V trimmed by 2 bases and J by 3 bases, 3 bases remained unmatched. This chain's CDR3 is CSVERQGYTGELFF. CDR3 nucleotide sequence: TGCAGCGTTGAAAGACAGGGATACACCGGGGAGCTGTTTTTT.

The rearrangement joins TRBV18 to TRBJ1-4; 9 bases match TRBD1. V was clipped by 4 bases and J by 5 bases; unmatched bases: 2. Germline-derived CDR1 and CDR2 are KGHSH and LQKENI. The CDR3 is 14 residues long. CDR3 protein: CASSHGTGNEKLFF. The CDR3 DNA is TGTGCCAGCTCACATGGGACAGGGAATGAAAAACTGTTTTTT.

V usage is TRBV5-1 and J usage is TRBJ2-1; TRBD2 might be the D (6 bases). V lost 3 bases and J 1 base, leaving 8 bases between the germline ends. This CDR3 spans 14 amino acids. Germline-derived CDR1 and CDR2 are SGHRS and YFSETQ. CDR3 in amino acids: CASSSEGSYNEQFF. CDR3 DNA sequence: TGCGCCAGCAGCTCGGAGGGGTCCTACAATGAGCAGTTCTTC.

The rearrangement uses TRBV9 and TRBJ2-1; 8 bases align to TRBD2. Unmatched junction bases numbered 9, after V lost 0 bases and J lost 7 bases. The CDR3 spans 16 residues. Germline-derived CDR1 and CDR2 are SGDLS and YYNGEE. The CDR3 DNA is TGTGCCAGCAGCGTAGGTACGGGGGGGATTACAAATGAGCAGTTCTTC. Protein sequence: CASSVGTGGITNEQFF.